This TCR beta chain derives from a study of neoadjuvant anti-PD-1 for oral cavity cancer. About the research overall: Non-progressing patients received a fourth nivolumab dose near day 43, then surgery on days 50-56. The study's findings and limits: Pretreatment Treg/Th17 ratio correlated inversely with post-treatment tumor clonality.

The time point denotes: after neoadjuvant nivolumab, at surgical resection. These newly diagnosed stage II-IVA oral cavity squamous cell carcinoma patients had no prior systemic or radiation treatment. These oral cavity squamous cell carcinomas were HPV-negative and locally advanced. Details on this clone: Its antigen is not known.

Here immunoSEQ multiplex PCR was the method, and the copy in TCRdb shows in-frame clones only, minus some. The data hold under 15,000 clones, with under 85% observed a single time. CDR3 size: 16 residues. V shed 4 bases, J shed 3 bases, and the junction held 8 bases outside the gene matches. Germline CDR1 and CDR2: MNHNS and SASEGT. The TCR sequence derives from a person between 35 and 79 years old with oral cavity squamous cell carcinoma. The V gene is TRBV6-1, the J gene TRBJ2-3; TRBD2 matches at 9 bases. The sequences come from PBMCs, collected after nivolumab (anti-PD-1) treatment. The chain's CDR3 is CASSGGRAESTDTQYF. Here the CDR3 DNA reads TGTGCCAGCAGTGGCGGGAGGGCGGAGTCGACAGATACGCAGTATTTT.